This T cell receptor (beta chain) derives from a study of identical twins. This clonotype was seen many times. Its antigen remains unknown. Overall study results and limits: Cord blood's abundant beta clonotypes had fewer insertions, unlike memory repertoires.

The CDR3 has 16 amino acids. The V segment lost 3 bases and the J segment 4 bases; nucleotides outside the gene matches: 6. The germline V gene encodes CDR1 SQVTM and CDR2 ANQGSEA. MiXCR was run by TCRdb on the 5' RACE reads, yielding one entry per CDR3 protein. The sample has 410,000 or so distinct CDR3 sequences, approximately 17% seen once. Specimen: naive T cells sorted from blood. V usage is TRBV29-1 and J usage is TRBJ2-7, with 16 nucleotides matching TRBD2. This receptor was identified in a man aged 50 or older in good health. In nucleotides, the CDR3 is TGCAGCGTTGAGACGGGACTAGCGGGAGGGCCGTACGAGCAGTACTTC. The encoded protein is CSVETGLAGGPYEQYF.